The 2 T cell receptor beta chains reported below all come from one sample, sequenced in a study of ipilimumab plus nivolumab after autologous stem cell transplantation. The table came from immunoSEQ multiplex PCR; TCRdb's copy has only in-frame clones and leaves some out. This sample has fewer than 95,000 clones, with about 83% found just once. Sequencing used PBMCs, obtained in a trial of ipilimumab plus nivolumab as post-transplant consolidation. The origin of the receptors is a male donor with diffuse large B-cell lymphoma.

J is TRBJ1-6 and V is TRBV6-6; 8 bases line up with TRBD1. V lost 6 bases, J lost 10 bases, and 11 bases stayed unmatched. CDR1 is MNHNY and CDR2 is SVGAGI in the germline V gene (reference sequence). The CDR3 has 15 residues. The CDR3 DNA follows: TGTGCCAGCAGGGGGACAGGAGCCTGGGGGTCACCCCTCCACTTT. Protein sequence: CASRGTGAWGSPLHF.

This chain links TRBV7-2 with TRBJ2-2; 8 nucleotides agree with TRBD1. V dropped 6 bases and J dropped 1; count of bases not matched to a gene: 4. Germline lookup yields CDR1 SGHTA and CDR2 FQGNSA. The CDR3 loop spans 15 amino acids. DNA for the CDR3: TGTGCCAGCAGATTTGACAGGGGGAACACCGGGGAGCTGTTTTTT. Its translation: CASRFDRGNTGELFF.